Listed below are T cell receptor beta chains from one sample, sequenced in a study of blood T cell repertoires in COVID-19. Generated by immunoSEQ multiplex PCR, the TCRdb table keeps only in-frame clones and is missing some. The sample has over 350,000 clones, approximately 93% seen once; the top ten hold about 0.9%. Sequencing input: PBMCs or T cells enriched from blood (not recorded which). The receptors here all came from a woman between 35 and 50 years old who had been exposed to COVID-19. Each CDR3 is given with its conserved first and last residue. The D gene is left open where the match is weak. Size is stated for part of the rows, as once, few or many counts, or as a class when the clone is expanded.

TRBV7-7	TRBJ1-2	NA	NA	TGTGCTAGCAGCCCCATCCAAGGGGGAACTAACTATGGCTACACCTTC	CASSPIQGGTNYGYTF
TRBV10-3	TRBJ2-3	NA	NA	TGTGCCATCAGTGCGGAGGGCCGCACAGATACGCAGTATTTT	CAISAEGRTDTQYF
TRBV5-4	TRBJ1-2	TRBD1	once	TGTGCCAGCAGCCCGGAGGTGGGGAGACAGGGGCATGGCTACACCTTC	CASSPEVGRQGHGYTF
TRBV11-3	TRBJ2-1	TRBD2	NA	TGTGCCAGCAGCTTAGGGGCCGGGACTAGCGGCCGACACTACAATGAGCAGTTCTTC	CASSLGAGTSGRHYNEQFF
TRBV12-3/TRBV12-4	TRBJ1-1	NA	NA	TGTGCCAGCAGTTTAAGGGGTACCGCTGAAGCTTTCTTT	CASSLRGTAEAFF
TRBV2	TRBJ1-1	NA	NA	TGTGCCAGCAGTGAAGGAAGTAGAAACACTGAAGCTTTCTTT	CASSEGSRNTEAFF
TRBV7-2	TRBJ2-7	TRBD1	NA	TGTGCCAGCAGAACGAATCCGGGACAGGGCTACGAGCAGTACTTC	CASRTNPGQGYEQYF
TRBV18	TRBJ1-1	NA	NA	TGTGCCAGCTCACCTGATTCGACTTTAGGAGCTTTCTTT	CASSPDSTLGAFF
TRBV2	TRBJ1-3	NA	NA	TGTGCCAGCAGTGATACGGACACCATATATTTT	CASSDTDTIYF
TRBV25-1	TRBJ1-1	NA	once	TGTGCCAGCAGTGGACACATGAACACTGAAGCTTTCTTT	CASSGHMNTEAFF
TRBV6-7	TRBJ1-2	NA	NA	TGTGCCAGCAGTTACCACTTGGGGCAGGCAATTTATGGCTACACCTTC	CASSYHLGQAIYGYTF
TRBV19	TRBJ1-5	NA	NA	TGTGCCAGTAGTACCCACCTAGCGACGAGTCAGCCCCAGCATTTT	CASSTHLATSQPQHF
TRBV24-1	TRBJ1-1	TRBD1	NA	TGTGCCACCAGTGATTTGAGGACGGGGACAGGGTTGGACGATGAAGCTTTCTTT	CATSDLRTGTGLDDEAFF
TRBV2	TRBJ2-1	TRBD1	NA	TGTGCCAGCACTCCGACAGGGAAAGCCTACAATGAGCAGTTCTTC	CASTPTGKAYNEQFF
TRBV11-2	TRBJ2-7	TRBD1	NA	TGTGCCAGCAGCTCCCAATCGACAGGGCTACGGCACGAGCAGTACTTC	CASSSQSTGLRHEQYF
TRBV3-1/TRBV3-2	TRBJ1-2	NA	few	TGTGCCAGCAGTCCCCTAGGGGGGGGCGCGGATGGCTACACCTTC	CASSPLGGGADGYTF
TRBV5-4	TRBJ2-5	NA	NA	TGTGCCAGCAGCTTTCGGGCTGGGGGGGAGACCCAGTACTTC	CASSFRAGGETQYF
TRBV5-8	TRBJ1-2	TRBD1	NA	TGTGCCAGCAGCTTGAGTGGGACAGGGGGCTATGGCTACACCTTC	CASSLSGTGGYGYTF
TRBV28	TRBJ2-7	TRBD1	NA	TGTGCCAGCGGGACAGGGGGCTCCTACGAGCAGTACTTC	CASGTGGSYEQYF
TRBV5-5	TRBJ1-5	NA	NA	TGTGCCAGCAGCTTGGCCGTAGGGGGTAGCAATCAGCCCCAGCATTTT	CASSLAVGGSNQPQHF
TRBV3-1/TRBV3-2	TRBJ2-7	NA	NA	TGTGCCAGCAGCCCTTCGAGTGGGACAGAGCAGTACTTC	CASSPSSGTEQYF
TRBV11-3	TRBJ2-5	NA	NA	TGTGCCAGCAGCTTAGAGGCGGGGTTAGAGACCCAGTACTTC	CASSLEAGLETQYF
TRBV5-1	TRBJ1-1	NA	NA	TGCGCCAGCAGAACGGGTCTTCTGGGGAACACTGAAGCTTTCTTT	CASRTGLLGNTEAFF
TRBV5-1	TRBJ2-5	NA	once	TGCGCCAGCAGCCCCCGGGTTCCCGCCGCGGAGACCCAGTACTTC	CASSPRVPAAETQYF
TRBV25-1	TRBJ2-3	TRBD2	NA	TGTGCCAGCAGGTTAGCGGGAGCCTTCAGAGATACGCAGTATTTT	CASRLAGAFRDTQYF
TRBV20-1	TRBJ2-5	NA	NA	TGCAGTGCACTAAACCAAGAGACCCAGTACTTC	CSALNQETQYF
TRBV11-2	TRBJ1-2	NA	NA	TGTGCCAGCAGCCTGATCCTTAGCGGGGGCTACACCTTC	CASSLILSGGYTF
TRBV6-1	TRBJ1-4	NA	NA	TGTGCCAGCAGTGAAAAGGAGCGTTTCAATGAAAAACTGTTTTTT	CASSEKERFNEKLFF
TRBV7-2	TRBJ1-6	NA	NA	TGTGCCAGCAGCCCGGACTCAAGCAACTCACCCCTCCACTTT	CASSPDSSNSPLHF
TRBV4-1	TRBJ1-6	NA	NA	TGCGCCAGCAGCCAAGACTGGGTTGCGGGTTCACCCCTCCACTTT	CASSQDWVAGSPLHF
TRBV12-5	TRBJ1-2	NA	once	TGTGCTAGTGGTTTGCCTCTGACTTCGCCAAGCTTC	CASGLPLTSPSF
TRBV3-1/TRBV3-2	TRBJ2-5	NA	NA	TGTGCCAGCAGCCATCGAGGTGGCGGGGAGACCCAGTACTTC	CASSHRGGGETQYF